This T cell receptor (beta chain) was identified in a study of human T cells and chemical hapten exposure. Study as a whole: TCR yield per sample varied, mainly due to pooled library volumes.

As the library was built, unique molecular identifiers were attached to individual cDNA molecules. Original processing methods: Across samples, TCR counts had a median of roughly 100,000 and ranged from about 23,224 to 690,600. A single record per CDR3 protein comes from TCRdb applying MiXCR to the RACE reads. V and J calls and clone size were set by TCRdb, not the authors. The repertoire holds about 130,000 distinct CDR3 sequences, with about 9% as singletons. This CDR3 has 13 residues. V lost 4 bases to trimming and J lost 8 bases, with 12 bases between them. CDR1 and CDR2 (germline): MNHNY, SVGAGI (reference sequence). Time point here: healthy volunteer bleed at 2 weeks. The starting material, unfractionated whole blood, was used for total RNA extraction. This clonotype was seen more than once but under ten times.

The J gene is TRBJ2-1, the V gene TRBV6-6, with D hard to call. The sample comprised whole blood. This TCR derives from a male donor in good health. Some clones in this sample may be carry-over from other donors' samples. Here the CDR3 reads CASSSPRSHEQFF. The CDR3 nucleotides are TGTGCCAGCAGTTCCCCACGGAGCCATGAGCAGTTCTTC.